The 27 T cell receptor beta chains presented below share a single source sample, sequenced in a study of blood T cell repertoires in COVID-19. TCRdb keeps only in-frame clones here, not all; method: immunoSEQ multiplex PCR. The table shows about 340,000 clones, with 92% occurring only once. Source material: PBMCs or T cells enriched from blood (not recorded which). The receptor source for this set is a woman between 25 and 40 years old who had recovered from COVID-19.

The chain uses TRBV6-5 and TRBJ2-1, with TRBD1 matching over 12 bases. Germline V CDR1 and CDR2: MNHEY, SVGAGI. The CDR3 sequence is 15 residues long. With 6 bases clipped from V and 7 bases from J, the junction kept 7 bases outside the gene matches. CDR3 nucleotides: TGTGCCAGCAGAGCCGGGACAGGGGGCCTAAATGAGCAGTTCTTC. Amino acids: CASRAGTGGLNEQFF.

The gene calls are TRBV11-3 and TRBJ2-3; D is perhaps TRBD2 (6 bases). CDR3 length: 14 amino acids. Between the trimmed V and J ends, which lost 4 bases and 1 base, there was a span of 9 bases. Germline CDR1 SGHNT, CDR2 YENEEA. For the CDR3, the DNA is TGTGCCAGCAGCTCCGGGGGTGGCACAGATACGCAGTATTTT. Its protein product is CASSSGGGTDTQYF. The whole variable domain, filled in from reference TRBV11-3 and TRBJ2-3, reads EAGVVQSPRYKIIEKKQPVAFWCNPISGHNTLYWYLQNLGQGPELLIRYENEEAVDDSQLPKDRFSAERLKGVDSTLKIQPAELGDSAVYLCASSSGGGTDTQYFGPGTRLTVL.

This clone was recorded only once. The chain combines TRBV5-1 with TRBJ1-4; TRBD1 matches 7 bases. The CDR3 has 15 residues. The V and J ends lost 4 bases and 3 bases, in that order; junction bases with no gene match: 6. Per germline, CDR1 SGHRS and CDR2 YFSETQ. The CDR3 reads CASSGSTGSNEKLFF. CDR3 bases: TGCGCCAGCAGCGGTTCGACAGGGTCTAATGAAAAACTGTTTTTT.

CDR3 protein: CASSFFGQGANEQFF. The CDR3 nucleotides are TGTGCCAGCAGCTTTTTCGGACAGGGGGCCAATGAGCAGTTCTTC. The chain links TRBV7-9 to TRBJ2-1; 11 bases fit TRBD1. From germline, CDR1 is SEHNR and CDR2 FQNEAQ (reference sequence). CDR3 size: 15 residues. V was pared by 3 bases and J by 6 bases, with 4 bases of the junction left unmatched. The variable domain in full, with the rest retrieved from reference TRBV7-9 and TRBJ2-1, is DTGVSQNPRHKITKRGQNVTFRCDPISEHNRLYWYRQTLGQGPEFLTYFQNEAQLEKSRLLSDRFSAERPKGSFSTLEIQRTEQGDSAMYLCASSFFGQGANEQFFGPGTRLTVL.

This clone was found a few times. The gene calls are TRBV19 and TRBJ2-1; D might be TRBD2 (5 bases). Germline loops: CDR1 LNHDA, CDR2 SQIVND (reference sequence). The germline V and J ends were trimmed by 7 bases and 1 base, with 17 bases remaining between them. CDR3 length equals 16 residues. The CDR3 here is CASTPTPAVSYNEQFF. The CDR3 nucleotides read TGTGCCAGTACCCCAACCCCAGCGGTGTCCTACAATGAGCAGTTCTTC.

The rearrangement uses TRBV6-2 or TRBV6-3 and TRBJ1-6; D is undetermined. V gave up 5 bases and J gave up 6 bases, with 17 bases separating them. CDR3 size: 16 residues. CDR1 is MNHEY and CDR2 is SVGEGT in the germline V gene. The CDR3 reads CASSRPGQSGNSPLHF. In nucleotides, the CDR3 is TGTGCCAGCAGTCGTCCCGGGCAGAGCGGTAATTCACCCCTCCACTTT.

This clone was observed once. The chain uses TRBV4-1 and TRBJ1-5; weak D call: TRBD1 (6 bases). Germline lookup yields CDR1 MGHRA and CDR2 YSYEKL. CDR3 size: 15 residues. V lost 2 bases and J 6 bases, leaving 14 bases between the germline ends. The DNA for the CDR3 is TGCGCCAGCAGCCAAATCCCAGGGGCCCCTCAGCCCCAGCATTTT. The encoded protein is CASSQIPGAPQPQHF.

This chain joins TRBV5-1 and TRBJ2-3; 8 bases match TRBD1. After removal of 4 bases from V and 2 bases from J, the junction contained 6 bases not matched to a gene. CDR1 and CDR2 (germline): SGHRS, YFSETQ. The CDR3 runs 15 residues. The CDR3 reads CASSVGQALTDTQYF. CDR3 bases: TGCGCCAGCAGCGTGGGACAGGCCCTCACAGATACGCAGTATTTT.

The chain combines TRBV28 with TRBJ1-6; D is perhaps TRBD1 (5 bases). This CDR3 has 15 residues. The ends were cut back, 6 bases at V and 9 bases at J, with 18 bases in the middle. Germline CDR1 and CDR2: MDHEN and SYDVKM. CDR3 sequence reads: CASRGPGPGRSPLHF. DNA of the CDR3: TGTGCCAGCAGAGGCCCTGGGCCAGGGCGTTCACCCCTCCACTTT.

This chain links TRBV10-3 with TRBJ2-7; 10 positions match TRBD1. CDR1 and CDR2 from the germline V gene are ENHRY and SYGVKD. The CDR3 has 15 amino acids. With V trimmed by 4 bases and J by 1 base, 4 bases remained unmatched. CDR3 in DNA: TGTGCCATCAGTGGAGGGACAGGGGCGTCCTACGAGCAGTACTTC. Its translation is CAISGGTGASYEQYF.

The chain carries TRBV30 and TRBJ2-3; 9 bases line up with TRBD2. Germline CDR1 GTSNPN, CDR2 SVGIG (reference sequence). V was pared by 2 bases and J by 0 bases, with 12 bases of the junction left unmatched. This CDR3 comprises 18 residues. Here the CDR3 DNA reads TGTGCCTGGAGTTCCGGGACTAGCCCCTTCACGAGCACAGATACGCAGTATTTT. This codes for CAWSSGTSPFTSTDTQYF.

This clone has just one count. The chain joins TRBV4-3 to TRBJ1-2; D is undetermined. The germline V and J ends were trimmed by 0 bases and 4 bases, with 9 bases remaining between them. The length of the CDR3 is 14 residues. Germline CDR1 LGHNA, CDR2 YSLEER. The CDR3 DNA reads as TGCGCCAGCAGCCAAGATAAAGGCGGCTATGGCTACACCTTC. Translating it yields CASSQDKGGYGYTF.

As regards this clone: Other nucleotide sequences in the sample specify the same CDR3. The gene calls are TRBV28 and TRBJ1-2; no clear D. Trimming left V 2 bases short and J 5 bases short, with 6 bases between. Germline CDR1 MDHEN, CDR2 SYDVKM. CDR3 size: 12 residues. CDR3 DNA sequence: TGTGCCAGCAGTTTAACGGGGTATGGCTACACCTTC. Translating gives CASSLTGYGYTF.

This clone appeared a few times. In nucleotides, the CDR3 is TGTGCCAGTAGTATAGATCGGAGGGGCGGAGGCACTGAAGCTTTCTTT. It is translated as CASSIDRRGGGTEAFF. The chain has TRBV19 and TRBJ1-1; weak D call: TRBD1 (5 bases). Germline CDR1 is LNHDA and CDR2 is SQIVND (reference sequence). Trimming took off 0 bases at V and 4 bases at J, with 15 bases between the two ends. The CDR3 sequence is 16 residues long. The full variable domain, completed using reference TRBV19 and TRBJ1-1, is DGGITQSPKYLFRKEGQNVTLSCEQNLNHDAMYWYRQDPGQGLRLIYYSQIVNDFQKGDIAEGYSVSREKKESFPLTVTSAQKNPTAFYLCASSIDRRGGGTEAFFGQGTRLTVV.

CDR3 coding DNA: TGCGCCAGCAGCCAAGTCACCCAGGGGGATGAGCAGTTCTTC. This codes for CASSQVTQGDEQFF. The V gene is TRBV4-3, the J gene TRBJ2-1; 7 nucleotides match TRBD1. The junction had 5 bases not matched to a gene; V was cut back by 1 base and J by 8 bases. The CDR3 runs to 14 residues. Germline assignment: CDR1 LGHNA and CDR2 YSLEER.

J is TRBJ2-1 and V is TRBV5-1, with TRBD1 matching 7 bases. CDR3 size: 15 residues. The V gene end was trimmed by 2 bases and the J gene end by 1 base; junction bases not matched to a gene: 3. Germline-derived CDR1 and CDR2 are SGHRS and YFSETQ. CDR3: CASSLQGLSYNEQFF. CDR3 DNA sequence: TGCGCCAGCAGCTTACAGGGGCTATCCTACAATGAGCAGTTCTTC.

The rearrangement links TRBV19 to TRBJ1-5, with D perhaps matching TRBD1 (5 bases). CDR3 length equals 15 residues. The germline V gene encodes CDR1 LNHDA and CDR2 SQIVND (reference sequence). Trimming took 6 bases from V and 0 from J, leaving 12 bases between them. The CDR3 DNA is TGTGCCAGTAGGAGTGGACAACATAGCAATCAGCCCCAGCATTTT. This gives the protein CASRSGQHSNQPQHF.

This clone has just a few counts. The chain links TRBV28 to TRBJ1-6; no clear D. The CDR3 spans 12 residues. The germline V gene encodes CDR1 MDHEN and CDR2 SYDVKM. Trimming removed 1 base from V and 15 bases from J, with 10 bases in between. CDR3 protein: CASSLFLELLHF. In DNA, the CDR3 is TGTGCCAGCAGTTTATTTTTGGAGCTCCTCCACTTT.

The chain combines TRBV2 with TRBJ2-7; 12 bases agree with TRBD2. V was pared by 5 bases and J by 2 bases, with 10 bases of the junction left unmatched. Germline CDR1 is SNHLY and CDR2 is FYNNEI. There are 17 residues in the CDR3. CDR3 DNA: TGTGCCAGCAGTATTCCCCAAGGACTAGCGGGAACCTACGAGCAGTACTTC. Amino acids: CASSIPQGLAGTYEQYF.

V usage is TRBV7-9 and J usage is TRBJ2-7; TRBD2 aligns across 8 bases. This CDR3 has 14 residues. The V gene's germline CDR1 is SEHNR and CDR2 FQNEAQ (reference sequence). After removal of 4 bases from V and 3 bases from J, the junction contained 5 bases not matched to a gene. CDR3 residues: CASSSRRGGYEQYF. The CDR3 nucleotides are TGTGCCAGCAGCTCCCGACGGGGGGGCTACGAGCAGTACTTC.

V is TRBV28 and J is TRBJ1-2; tentative D call: TRBD1 (6 bases). CDR3 length: 11 amino acids. Trimming stripped 6 bases from V and 8 bases from J, with 10 bases between. CDR1 and CDR2 (germline): MDHEN, SYDVKM. The CDR3 DNA reads as TGTGCCAGCAGCCCGACAGGCGGCTACACCTTC. Encoded protein: CASSPTGGYTF.

The chain employs TRBV24-1 and TRBJ2-7; D unclear. CDR1 is KGHDR, CDR2 SFDVKD, per germline. This CDR3 has 12 amino acids. Trimming left V 9 bases short and J 5 bases short, with 13 bases between. CDR3 sequence: CATSSLKNEQYF. The CDR3 bases are TGTGCCACCTCTTCCCTAAAAAACGAGCAGTACTTC.

The gene calls are TRBV6-6 and TRBJ2-2, with TRBD1 matching over 9 bases. The CDR3 covers 15 residues. V lost 5 bases, J lost 3 bases, and 4 bases stayed unmatched. Germline V gene data show CDR1 as MNHNY and CDR2 as SVGAGI (reference sequence). The CDR3 is CASSGRQGDTGELFF. CDR3 coding DNA: TGTGCCAGCAGTGGCAGACAGGGGGACACCGGGGAGCTGTTTTTT.

V is TRBV4-1 and J is TRBJ1-1; 11 positions match TRBD1. CDR1 and CDR2 (germline): MGHRA, YSYEKL. V was clipped by 4 bases and J by 4 bases; unmatched bases: 5. This CDR3 has 15 residues. In DNA, the CDR3 is TGCGCCAGCAGCCGCCCGGGACAGGGGGGCACTGAAGCTTTCTTT. This codes for CASSRPGQGGTEAFF.

The V gene is TRBV2, the J gene TRBJ2-7; 9 bases are shared with TRBD1. CDR1 is SNHLY and CDR2 is FYNNEI in the germline V gene. The ends lost 6 bases at V and 4 bases at J; junction bases unmatched: 4. The length of the CDR3 is 13 residues. The CDR3 DNA sequence: TGTGCCAGCAGAGGGACAGGGCGGTACGAGCAGTACTTC. It yields the protein CASRGTGRYEQYF. The variable domain in full, with the rest retrieved from reference TRBV2 and TRBJ2-7, is EPEVTQTPSHQVTQMGQEVILRCVPISNHLYFYWYRQILGQKVEFLVSFYNNEISEKSEIFDDQFSVERPDGSNFTLKIRSTKLEDSAMYFCASRGTGRYEQYFGPGTRLTVT.

The chain joins TRBV10-3 to TRBJ1-2; D is uncertain. The CDR3 has 13 amino acids. Germline assignment: CDR1 ENHRY and CDR2 SYGVKD. V lost 3 bases and J 8 bases, leaving 13 bases between the germline ends. The CDR3 DNA follows: TGTGCCATCAGTGATCAGGTGGTAGAAGGCTACACCTTC. Its protein product is CAISDQVVEGYTF.

This rearrangement joins TRBV5-1 to TRBJ1-1, with D tentatively TRBD1 (5 bases). Between the trimmed V and J ends, which lost 4 bases and 6 bases, there was a span of 13 bases. CDR3 size: 13 residues. Germline V lookup: CDR1 SGHRS, CDR2 YFSETQ. CDR3 residues: CASSPDGGAEAFF. In nucleotides, the CDR3 is TGCGCCAGCAGCCCGGACGGGGGGGCTGAAGCTTTCTTT.